Listed here are 20 T cell receptor beta chains from one sample, sequenced in a study of blood T cells in healthy people across ages. Primers used in a second PCR of about 7 to 12 cycles were a sample-barcoded 5' primer and a J-beta primer mix. One entry per CDR3 protein results from TCRdb running MiXCR on the 5' RACE reads. This sample has 1.8 million or so distinct CDR3 sequences, with about 39% found just once. Sequenced: blood. Receptors originate from a human donor in good health.

This clonotype was seen a handful of times. The chain employs TRBV7-9 and TRBJ2-5; no firm D call. V lost 5 bases to trimming and J lost 3 bases, with 13 bases between them. Germline CDR1 is SEHNR and CDR2 is FQNEAQ (reference sequence). CDR3 length equals 14 residues. CDR3 in amino acids: CASSPVSEKETQYF. The CDR3 bases are TGTGCCAGCAGCCCCGTTTCAGAAAAAGAGACCCAGTACTTC.

The gene calls are TRBV18 and TRBJ2-1; D might be TRBD1 (5 bases). Deletions cut 3 bases from V and 5 bases from J, with 14 bases between. CDR1 KGHSH and CDR2 LQKENI come from the germline V gene. The CDR3 totals 15 residues. Here the CDR3 DNA reads TGTGCCAGCTCACCCCCACAGGCGTCCCACAATGAGCAGTTCTTC. It yields the protein CASSPPQASHNEQFF.

There are a few counts of this clonotype. The CDR3 reads CASSLGPRDKNIQYF. The CDR3 DNA is TGTGCCAGCAGTTTGGGACCCCGGGACAAAAACATTCAGTACTTC. The chain uses TRBV12-3 or TRBV12-4 and TRBJ2-4; tentatively, D is TRBD1 or TRBD2 (5 bases each). CDR3 size: 15 residues. The V gene lost 3 bases and the J gene lost 3 bases, with 12 bases spanning the gap.

The chain couples TRBV3-1 to TRBJ2-1; D remains ambiguous. Per germline, CDR1 LGHDT and CDR2 YNNKEL (reference sequence). The CDR3 is made up of 15 amino acids. Trimming removed 3 bases from V and 5 bases from J, with 14 bases in between. In DNA, the CDR3 is TGTGCCAGCAGCCAGTTCCTAACCCGCGACAATGAGCAGTTCTTC. Its protein product is CASSQFLTRDNEQFF.

The CDR3 DNA reads as TGTGCCAGCAGCGTAGTTCCTATTCTACACAATGAGCAGTTCTTC. It codes for CASSVVPILHNEQFF. The V and J genes are TRBV9 and TRBJ2-1; D is unresolved. Per the germline V gene, CDR1 is SGDLS and CDR2 is YYNGEE. The CDR3 totals 15 residues. Deletions cut 0 bases from V and 5 bases from J, with 12 bases between. Full variable domain (remainder filled in from reference TRBV9 and TRBJ2-1): DSGVTQTPKHLITATGQRVTLRCSPRSGDLSVYWYQQSLDQGLQFLIQYYNGEERAKGNILERFSAQQFPDLHSELNLSSLELGDSALYFCASSVVPILHNEQFFGPGTRLTVL.

The chain couples TRBV6-5 to TRBJ1-4; D gene ambiguous. Trimming removed 5 bases from V and 8 bases from J, with 12 bases in between. Germline V lookup: CDR1 MNHEY, CDR2 SVGAGI. The CDR3 covers 13 residues. The chain's CDR3 is CASSRPMEEKLFF. The CDR3 DNA is TGTGCCAGCAGTCGTCCAATGGAGGAAAAACTGTTTTTT.

CDR3 coding DNA: TGTGCCAGCAGCCGCGAACTAGCGGGAGGGACCCAGTACTTC. Its protein product is CASSRELAGGTQYF. This sequence joins TRBV7-2 and TRBJ2-5, with 12 bases aligning to TRBD2. This CDR3 comprises 14 residues. CDR1 is SGHTA, CDR2 FQGNSA, per germline. Trimming removed 5 bases from V and 7 bases from J; junction bases left unmatched: 5.

This clonotype was counted at least ten times. The J gene is TRBJ2-5, the V gene TRBV5-1; unclear D gene. Germline values: CDR1 SGHRS, CDR2 YFSETQ. V lost 0 bases, J lost 4 bases, and 7 bases lay in between. The CDR3 runs to 13 residues. This CDR3 is CASSLGPSETQYF. Written as DNA, the CDR3 is TGCGCCAGCAGCTTGGGTCCCTCAGAGACCCAGTACTTC.

The CDR3 here is CSATPSGQAYEQYF. DNA for the CDR3: TGCAGTGCCACACCTTCGGGACAGGCCTACGAGCAGTACTTC. The rearrangement uses TRBV20-1 and TRBJ2-7; 8 nucleotides agree with TRBD1. The CDR3 has 14 residues. The V gene end was trimmed by 6 bases and the J gene end by 2 bases; junction bases not matched to a gene: 9. CDR1 is DFQATT and CDR2 is SNEGSKA in the germline V gene (reference sequence).

This clonotype showed up just a few times. The CDR3 bases are TGTGCCAGCAGTTTGGACTCCACCCTGGGCACAGATACGCAGTATTTT. Protein: CASSLDSTLGTDTQYF. This chain uses TRBV12-3 or TRBV12-4 with TRBJ2-3, with a possible D match to TRBD2 (5 bases). CDR3 size: 16 residues. V lost 3 bases and J 1 base, leaving 14 bases between the germline ends.

This rearrangement joins TRBV11-3 to TRBJ2-7, with D perhaps TRBD1 (6 bases). Germline-derived CDR1 and CDR2 are SGHNT and YENEEA. The CDR3 has 16 residues. The V gene lost 0 bases and the J gene lost 5 bases, with 17 bases spanning the gap. The CDR3 region is CASSLDAGAGSNEQYF. CDR3 sequence (DNA): TGTGCCAGCAGCTTAGATGCAGGGGCAGGGAGTAACGAGCAGTACTTC.

This clonotype was found a few times. V usage is TRBV5-1 and J usage is TRBJ1-4; possibly TRBD1 for D (6 bases). V gave up 4 bases and J gave up 5 bases, with 15 bases separating them. The CDR3 has 15 residues. Germline CDR1 reads SGHRS; CDR2 reads YFSETQ. Here the CDR3 reads CASSIGGNLNEKLFF. The DNA of the CDR3 is TGCGCCAGCAGCATAGGGGGAAACTTAAATGAAAAACTGTTTTTT.

This clonotype showed up just once. This chain uses TRBV11-2 with TRBJ1-3; unclear D gene. The ends were cut back, 5 bases at V and 7 bases at J, with 15 bases in the middle. The V gene's germline CDR1 is SGHAT and CDR2 FQNNGV. The CDR3 has 14 amino acids. The CDR3 protein is CASSPRTELNTIYF. CDR3 sequence (DNA): TGTGCCAGCAGCCCCCGAACGGAATTGAACACCATATATTTT.

The chain recombines TRBV7-9 with TRBJ1-2; tentative D call: TRBD1 (5 bases). Germline V gene sequence: CDR1 SEHNR, CDR2 FQNEAQ (reference sequence). Trimming removed 11 bases at V and 5 bases at J, with 12 bases between. The CDR3 totals 11 residues. The chain's CDR3 is CAGGTGYGYTF. The CDR3, as DNA: TGTGCCGGCGGGACTGGTTATGGCTACACCTTC.

The genes are TRBV5-1 and TRBJ2-5; D unclear. The V and J ends lost 4 bases and 5 bases respectively, with 15 bases between them. In germline, CDR1 is SGHRS, CDR2 YFSETQ. This CDR3 region has 14 residues. The CDR3 sequence is CASSTGRKGETQYF. The CDR3 bases are TGCGCCAGCAGCACCGGACGAAAAGGGGAGACCCAGTACTTC.

This clonotype was detected only a few times. The chain employs TRBV2 and TRBJ2-5, with 7 bases lining up with TRBD2. V trimming: 7 bases; J trimming: 4 bases; junction bases outside the gene matches: 6. CDR1 SNHLY and CDR2 FYNNEI come from the germline V gene. CDR3 length equals 13 residues. CDR3 in amino acids: CASNSRGVETQYF. The CDR3 region has the DNA TGTGCCAGCAACTCCCGGGGGGTAGAGACCCAGTACTTC.

The V gene is TRBV7-2, the J gene TRBJ1-2; weak D call: TRBD1 (5 bases). Trimming removed 7 bases at V and 12 bases at J, with 21 bases between. The CDR3 is made up of 13 amino acids. CDR1 SGHTA and CDR2 FQGNSA come from the germline V gene. The CDR3 reads CASTTALGTMDTF. As DNA, the CDR3 is TGTGCCAGCACCACCGCACTAGGGACCATGGACACCTTC.

In this sample, this clonotype turned up once. The V gene is TRBV20-1, the J gene TRBJ2-1; TRBD2 matches 11 bases. Per germline, CDR1 DFQATT and CDR2 SNEGSKA (reference sequence). With 3 bases clipped from V and 4 bases from J, the junction kept 20 bases outside the gene matches. The CDR3 is made up of 20 amino acids. The CDR3: CSARVLLGTSGGVRYNEQFF. Here the CDR3 DNA reads TGCAGTGCTAGGGTCCTGCTCGGAACTAGCGGGGGTGTCCGATACAATGAGCAGTTCTTC.

The chain joins TRBV6-2 or TRBV6-3 to TRBJ1-1, with D unclear. This CDR3 has 15 amino acids. The germline V and J ends were trimmed by 4 bases and 4 bases, with 16 bases remaining between them. Per germline, CDR1 MNHEY and CDR2 SVGEGT. CDR3 sequence (DNA): TGTGCCAGCAGTTGCCCCTTGAGGGCATGCACTGAAGCTTTCTTT. It translates to CASSCPLRACTEAFF.

The V and J genes are TRBV15 and TRBJ2-1; 11 bases align to TRBD2. Trimming at V came to 6 bases and at J to 8 bases, leaving 9 bases not matched to a gene. The CDR3 sequence is 15 residues long. CDR1 is LNHNV, CDR2 YYDKDF, per germline (reference sequence). For the CDR3, the DNA is TGTGCCACCAGTCCCTTAGCGGGGGGGATGGATGAGCAGTTCTTC. This codes for CATSPLAGGMDEQFF.